These 27 T cell receptor beta chains were sequenced from one sample in a study of CD8+CD57+ T cells in acquired aplastic anemia. Sequenced patients had shown CD8+CD57+ cell expansion by flow cytometry. The template for TCR beta VDJ and CDR3 sequence profiling was genomic DNA. TCRdb re-called the reads with MiXCR, one entry per CDR3 protein. The profile shows around 160,000 distinct CDR3 sequences, roughly 48% of them singletons. Sequencing input: sorted CD4+, CD8+, or CD8+CD57+ T cells (not recorded which) from PBMCs. The receptors come from a human donor with aplastic anemia.

Note on this clonotype: A much larger clone sits a single nucleotide away, making a read error possible. The genes are TRBV5-1 and TRBJ2-3; 7 nucleotides line up with TRBD1. The J call could be wrong; TRBJ1-5 is a better fit for the DNA end. The CDR3 sequence is 14 residues long. Per germline, CDR1 SGHRS and CDR2 YFSETQ. The CDR3 coding sequence is TGCGCCAGCAGCTTGGGACAGGGAGGGGATACGCAGCATTTT. Its translation: CASSLGQGGDTQHF.

This clonotype was seen many times. The J gene is TRBJ2-5, the V gene TRBV6-1, with TRBD2 matching over 9 bases. Germline V gene data show CDR1 as MNHNS and CDR2 as SASEGT. V was pared by 5 bases and J by 5 bases, with 9 bases of the junction left unmatched. This CDR3 contains 15 residues. CDR3 in DNA: TGTGCCAGCAGTCCGGTAGCGGGAGTGGGGGAGACCCAGTACTTC. This encodes CASSPVAGVGETQYF.

This clonotype was seen a few times. The V call is TRBV11-1, the J call TRBJ2-1; D perhaps matches TRBD1 (6 bases). Trimming shortened V by 4 bases and J by 9 bases, and 25 bases separated the two germline ends. This CDR3 region has 17 residues. Per germline, CDR1 SGHAT and CDR2 FQDESV (reference sequence). The CDR3 loop is CASSSSGAGTLGSEQFF. CDR3 coding DNA: TGTGCCAGCAGCTCCTCAGGGGCGGGTACTCTTGGCAGTGAGCAGTTCTTC.

This clonotype was counted once. An end of the junction does not agree with germline; a read error may underlie this. The rearrangement links TRBV2 to TRBJ2-5; D is unclear. This CDR3 is 13 amino acids long. Germline CDR1 SNHLY, CDR2 FYNNEI. CDR3: CAISETGQETQYF. The CDR3 DNA reads as TGTGCCATCAGTGAAACCGGGCAAGAGACCCAGTACTTC.

This clonotype was seen ten or more times. This chain uses TRBV20-1 with TRBJ2-1, with D hard to call. V was cut by 0 bases and J by 9 bases, with 12 bases left in between. This CDR3 is 13 amino acids long. The V gene's germline CDR1 is DFQATT and CDR2 SNEGSKA (reference sequence). DNA for the CDR3: TGCAGTGCTAGAGATAAGGCTCCGGGTGAGCAGTTCTTC. Encoded protein: CSARDKAPGEQFF.

In its sample, this clonotype was seen many times. The chain carries TRBV5-1 and TRBJ2-2; 8 bases agree with TRBD1. Germline CDR1 and CDR2: SGHRS and YFSETQ. Unmatched junction bases numbered 10, after V lost 5 bases and J lost 4 bases. The CDR3 is 16 amino acids. This CDR3 is CASRPRAGGATGELFF. The CDR3 DNA sequence: TGCGCCAGCAGGCCCCGGGCAGGGGGCGCCACCGGGGAGCTGTTTTTT.

As concerns this clonotype: Mismatch with germline at one junction end may stem from a read error. The chain couples TRBV20-1 to TRBJ1-4; D is perhaps TRBD1 (5 bases). Germline CDR1 reads DFQATT; CDR2 reads SNEGSKA (reference sequence). The CDR3 runs to 14 residues. The CDR3 sequence: CSAGDTRGGEKLVF. The CDR3, as DNA: TGCAGTGCTGGAGATACAAGGGGCGGTGAAAAACTGGTTTTT.

This chain links TRBV7-9 with TRBJ2-3; possibly TRBD1 or TRBD2 for D (5 bases each). CDR3 length: 12 residues. Germline loops: CDR1 SEHNR, CDR2 FQNEAQ (reference sequence). V was shortened by 6 bases and J by 7 bases, with 11 bases between the two germline ends. DNA of the CDR3: TGTGCCAGCAGTAGGGACCTTAATACGCAGTATTTT. Protein: CASSRDLNTQYF.

This clonotype has a count of ten or more. The V and J genes are TRBV29-1 and TRBJ2-3; D gene ambiguous. Trimming removed 1 base from V and 4 bases from J, with 9 bases in between. CDR1 and CDR2 (germline): SQVTM, ANQGSEA. The CDR3 loop spans 13 amino acids. The CDR3 spells CSVEAPGADTQYF. The CDR3 DNA sequence: TGCAGCGTTGAAGCCCCCGGAGCAGATACGCAGTATTTT.

This chain joins TRBV7-8 and TRBJ1-1; 7 nucleotides match TRBD1. CDR3 length: 16 residues. J was trimmed by 0 bases and V by 3 bases; bases with no gene match: 7. Germline V gene sequence: CDR1 SGHVS, CDR2 FQNEAQ. The CDR3 nucleotides are TGTGCCAGCAGCTTCATAACAGGGGACCTGAACACTGAAGCTTTCTTT. This codes for CASSFITGDLNTEAFF.

This clonotype showed up just once. In DNA, the CDR3 is TGTGCCAGCAAAGGACTTCCCAACTACGAGCAGTACTTC. It specifies CASKGLPNYEQYF. V gene TRBV2 combines with J gene TRBJ2-7, with D possibly being TRBD2 (5 bases). Germline V CDR1 and CDR2: SNHLY, FYNNEI. The CDR3 contains 13 residues. The V end lost 7 bases, the J end lost 3 bases, and 13 bases lay between the germline ends.

This chain connects TRBV5-6 to TRBJ1-2; D possibly corresponds to TRBD1 (6 bases). The V end was cut by 1 base, the J end by 2 bases, with 9 bases between. Germline loops: CDR1 SGHDT, CDR2 YYEEEE. CDR3 length: 14 residues. The CDR3 DNA reads as TGTGCCAGCAGCTTGTGGGACAAGAACTATGGCTACACCTTC. Protein product: CASSLWDKNYGYTF.

This clonotype was picked up a small number of times. This may come from a read error, since a much larger clone is one base off. This chain uses TRBV20-1 with TRBJ2-3; 9 positions agree with TRBD1. The CDR3 consists of 14 residues. Germline CDR1 DFQATT, CDR2 SNEGSKA (reference sequence). V trimming: 6 bases; J trimming: 4 bases; junction bases outside the gene matches: 8. The CDR3 DNA is TGCAGTGCGGATGGACAGGGGAGTCCAGATACGCAGTATTTT. As protein: CSADGQGSPDTQYF.

This clonotype showed up many times. V gene TRBV2 combines with J gene TRBJ2-7; 7 bases agree with TRBD1. The CDR3 runs to 13 residues. Losses at the gene ends were 9 bases for V and 4 bases for J; bases not matched to a gene: 9. Germline values: CDR1 SNHLY, CDR2 FYNNEI. The CDR3 DNA is TGTGCCAGTGGGACAGAGTCTTTTTACGAGCAGTACTTC. It translates to CASGTESFYEQYF.

This chain connects TRBV20-1 to TRBJ1-4; D not certain. Trimming stripped 6 bases from V and 8 bases from J, with 10 bases between. The germline V gene encodes CDR1 DFQATT and CDR2 SNEGSKA (reference sequence). CDR3 length: 11 amino acids. DNA of the CDR3: TGCAGTGCGCAAGGTGGCGAAAAACTGTTTTTT. The encoded protein is CSAQGGEKLFF.

With respect to this clonotype: A junction boundary mismatches the germline segment, possibly from a read error. The chain employs TRBV2 and TRBJ2-7; the match to TRBD1 covers 7 bases. Germline V gene data show CDR1 as SNHLY and CDR2 as FYNNEI. CDR3 length: 12 residues. The CDR3 loop is CASSYRGYEPYF. In nucleotides, the CDR3 is TGTGCCAGCAGCTACAGGGGCTACGAGCCGTACTTC.

This clonotype was recorded at least ten times. This chain links TRBV19 with TRBJ2-1; 9 bases line up with TRBD1. V dropped 3 bases and J dropped 7; count of bases not matched to a gene: 7. The germline V gene has CDR1 LNHDA and CDR2 SQIVND (reference sequence). The CDR3 spans 15 residues. CDR3 region: CASSIPGTGRNEQFF. Written as DNA, the CDR3 is TGTGCCAGTAGTATTCCCGGGACAGGGCGTAATGAGCAGTTCTTC.

The rearrangement joins TRBV20-1 to TRBJ2-5; D is perhaps TRBD2 (6 bases). Trimming left V 1 base short and J 2 bases short, with 8 bases between. Germline V gene data show CDR1 as DFQATT and CDR2 as SNEGSKA (reference sequence). CDR3 length: 13 residues. CDR3 bases: TGCAGTGCTAGAGGTGGGGGGCAAGAGACCCAGTACTTC. Translation gives CSARGGGQETQYF.

This clonotype appeared many times. This chain links TRBV19 with TRBJ2-1, with 7 bases that match TRBD2. Trimming removed 4 bases from V and 8 bases from J; junction bases left unmatched: 14. The germline V gene encodes CDR1 LNHDA and CDR2 SQIVND (reference sequence). The CDR3 totals 16 residues. Here the CDR3 reads CASSSLAVLRSDEQFF. For the CDR3, the DNA is TGTGCCAGTAGTAGCCTAGCGGTACTGCGTTCCGATGAGCAGTTCTTC. Based on the CDR3 plus reference TRBV19 and TRBJ2-1, the full variable domain is DGGITQSPKYLFRKEGQNVTLSCEQNLNHDAMYWYRQDPGQGLRLIYYSQIVNDFQKGDIAEGYSVSREKKESFPLTVTSAQKNPTAFYLCASSSLAVLRSDEQFFGPGTRLTVL.

The J gene is TRBJ2-3, the V gene TRBV2; 9 bases agree with TRBD1. J was trimmed by 3 bases and V by 10 bases; bases with no gene match: 11. In germline, CDR1 is SNHLY, CDR2 FYNNEI. CDR3 length: 15 amino acids. The CDR3 DNA reads as TGTGCCACCAGGCCGACAGGGGGTTGGACAGATACGCAGTATTTT. Translation gives CATRPTGGWTDTQYF.

The chain employs TRBV7-6 and TRBJ2-3; D might be TRBD2 (5 bases). The CDR3 is 15 residues long. Trimming pared 1 base from V and 6 bases from J, leaving 14 bases between. Germline V gives CDR1 SGHVS, CDR2 FNYEAQ. The CDR3 protein is CASSLEASPADTQYF. CDR3 coding DNA: TGTGCCAGCAGCTTAGAGGCTAGCCCAGCTGATACGCAGTATTTT. The full variable domain, completed using reference TRBV7-6 and TRBJ2-3, is GAGVSQSPRYKVTKRGQDVALRCDPISGHVSLYWYRQALGQGPEFLTYFNYEAQQDKSGLPNDRFSAERPEGSISTLTIQRTEQRDSAMYRCASSLEASPADTQYFGPGTRLTVL.

There are many counts of this clonotype. The V and J genes are TRBV19 and TRBJ1-3; D unresolved. The length of the CDR3 is 12 residues. The germline V and J ends were trimmed by 5 bases and 3 bases, with 5 bases remaining between them. CDR1 LNHDA and CDR2 SQIVND come from the germline V gene (reference sequence). CDR3 in DNA: TGTGCCAGTAGTTACCGTGGAAACACCATATATTTT. Translating gives CASSYRGNTIYF. The variable domain in full, with the rest retrieved from reference TRBV19 and TRBJ1-3, is DGGITQSPKYLFRKEGQNVTLSCEQNLNHDAMYWYRQDPGQGLRLIYYSQIVNDFQKGDIAEGYSVSREKKESFPLTVTSAQKNPTAFYLCASSYRGNTIYFGEGSWLTVV.

V and J are TRBV25-1 and TRBJ2-7, with D possibly being TRBD1 (6 bases). The CDR3 length is 13 residues. V lost 4 bases and J 6 bases, leaving 13 bases between the germline ends. The germline V gene has CDR1 MGHDK and CDR2 SYGVNS. The CDR3 DNA reads as TGTGCCAGCAGTGGGTGGACAGTGAGCGAGCAGTACTTC. Amino acids: CASSGWTVSEQYF.

The V call is TRBV7-9, the J call TRBJ2-1, with 14 bases that match TRBD2. CDR1 is SEHNR and CDR2 is FQNEAQ in the germline V gene (reference sequence). V trimming: 4 bases; J trimming: 4 bases; junction bases outside the gene matches: 6. The CDR3 sequence is 17 residues long. CDR3 residues: CASSSAGTSGGYNEQFF. DNA of the CDR3: TGTGCCAGCAGCTCCGCCGGGACTAGCGGGGGTTACAATGAGCAGTTCTTC.

To note about this clonotype: This may arise from a read error, as a much more abundant clone is one base away. V usage is TRBV10-3 and J usage is TRBJ2-3; perhaps TRBD2 as D (6 bases). The length of the CDR3 is 16 residues. With 5 bases removed from V and 2 bases from J, the gap between germline ends came to 17 bases. Germline CDR1 and CDR2: ENHRY and SYGVKD. This CDR3 is CAISLGRSGSTDTQYF. Here the CDR3 DNA reads TGTGCCATCAGTTTGGGACGTAGCGGATCCACAGATACGCAGTATTTT.

V usage is TRBV20-1 and J usage is TRBJ2-1; 12 bases are a match to TRBD2. Trimming cost V 6 bases and J 6 bases; bases outside gene matches: 6. The CDR3 consists of 14 residues. CDR1 DFQATT and CDR2 SNEGSKA come from the germline V gene (reference sequence). For the CDR3, the DNA is TGCAGTGCCTTCTCTAGCGGGAGGGCCAATGAGCAGTTCTTC. Encoded protein: CSAFSSGRANEQFF.

This clonotype was detected many times. As DNA, the CDR3 is TGTGCCTGGAGGGACTCCGGGCACACTGAAGCTTTCTTT. Protein product: CAWRDSGHTEAFF. The rearrangement joins TRBV30 to TRBJ1-1, with D uncertain. Trimming left V 3 bases short and J 3 bases short, with 11 bases between. CDR3 length equals 13 residues. CDR1 GTSNPN and CDR2 SVGIG come from the germline V gene (reference sequence).